Reported below is one T cell receptor (beta chain). Other DNA sequences in this specimen translate into the identical CDR3. This entry is derived from a study of CD8+ T cells in alopecia areata. Reverse transcription of extracted RNA yielded cDNA, which provided the sequencing template. The assay was immunoSEQ multiplex PCR, and TCRdb's table has in-frame clones only and misses some. The sample contains 250,000 or so clones, 67% of which appear only once. The germline gives CDR1 SQVTM, CDR2 ANQGSEA. The ends were cut back, 3 bases at V and 0 bases at J, with 0 bases in the middle. CDR3 length: 11 amino acids.

The genes are TRBV29-1 and TRBJ1-3; D remains unclear. The clonotype was recovered from a human donor with alopecia areata. The sample here was CD4+ T cells sorted from blood, taken at week 0. CDR3 nucleotides: TGCAGCGTTGACTCTGGAAACACCATATATTTT. Residues: CSVDSGNTIYF.